The present T cell receptor (beta chain) was sequenced within a study of cytomegalovirus exposure and HLA in healthy donors. While the first cohort had 600 to 750 subjects, the donors belonged to the separate validation cohort of roughly 130 subjects. Using immunoSEQ multiplex PCR, the repertoire was profiled, and TCRdb retains in-frame clones only, with some absent. The sample shows around 230,000 clones, approximately 86% of them seen only once. Study conclusions and caveats: While the bulk of TCR sequences proved rare, some public TCRs turned up in many donors.

About this clone itself: Its antigen is currently unknown.

This CDR3 is built from 15 residues. The germline V and J ends were trimmed by 4 bases and 4 bases, with 17 bases remaining between them. Germline V gene data show CDR1 as GTSNPN and CDR2 as SVGIG (reference sequence). The sequenced sample consisted of PBMCs. V and J are TRBV30 and TRBJ1-5; D is possibly TRBD1 (5 bases). This clonotype was sampled from a woman in her 30s in good health and CMV-seropositive. CDR3 in amino acids: CAWTNGQGLNQPQHF. CDR3 nucleotide sequence: TGTGCCTGGACGAACGGGCAGGGACTTAATCAGCCCCAGCATTTT.